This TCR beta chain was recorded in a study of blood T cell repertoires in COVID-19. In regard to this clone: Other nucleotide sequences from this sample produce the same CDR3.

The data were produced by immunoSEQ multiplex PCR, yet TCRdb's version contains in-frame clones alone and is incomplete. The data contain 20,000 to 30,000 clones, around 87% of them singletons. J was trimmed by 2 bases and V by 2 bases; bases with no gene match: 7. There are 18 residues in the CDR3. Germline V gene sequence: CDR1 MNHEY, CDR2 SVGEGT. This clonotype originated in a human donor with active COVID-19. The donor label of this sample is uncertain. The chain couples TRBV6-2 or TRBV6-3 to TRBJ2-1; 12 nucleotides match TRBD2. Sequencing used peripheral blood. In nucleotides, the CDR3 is TGTGCCAGCAGTTACCCCCTAGGACTAGCGGGAACCTACAATGAGCAGTTCTTC. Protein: CASSYPLGLAGTYNEQFF.